This TCR beta chain was sequenced for a study of PD-1 blockade in classical Hodgkin lymphoma. General study findings and limits: Prior to therapy, complete responders displayed diversity much like that of newly diagnosed patients. What caused the repertoire differences, perhaps disease activity or prior therapy, remains undefined. Diminished baseline TCR diversity has been reported in newly diagnosed patients relative to healthy donors.

The repertoire was sequenced with immunoSEQ multiplex PCR; TCRdb's copy has only in-frame clones and lacks some. Of 40,000 to 65,000 clones listed, 81% are singletons. With respect to this clone: Its antigen is as yet unknown.

This CDR3 is built from 16 residues. CDR1 KGHSY and CDR2 FQNENV come from the germline V gene. Trimming left V 0 bases short and J 0 bases short, with 8 bases between. Following autologous stem cell transplantation, relapse occurred in every patient, and exposure to brentuximab vedotin varied. The sample consisted of peripheral blood mononuclear cells (PBMCs), taken at baseline. The rearrangement links TRBV16 to TRBJ2-2, with D possibly TRBD2 on 7 matching bases. The receptor's source is a human donor with classical Hodgkin lymphoma. Here the CDR3 DNA reads TGTGCCAGCAGCCAATCGCGGGGGCCGAACACCGGGGAGCTGTTTTTT. It encodes CASSQSRGPNTGELFF. Variable domain in full (rest from reference TRBV16 and TRBJ2-2): GEEVAQTPKHLVRGEGQKAKLYCAPIKGHSYVFWYQQVLKNEFKFLISFQNENVFDETGMPKERFSAKCLPNSPCSLEIQATKLEDSAVYFCASSQSRGPNTGELFFGEGSRLTVL.